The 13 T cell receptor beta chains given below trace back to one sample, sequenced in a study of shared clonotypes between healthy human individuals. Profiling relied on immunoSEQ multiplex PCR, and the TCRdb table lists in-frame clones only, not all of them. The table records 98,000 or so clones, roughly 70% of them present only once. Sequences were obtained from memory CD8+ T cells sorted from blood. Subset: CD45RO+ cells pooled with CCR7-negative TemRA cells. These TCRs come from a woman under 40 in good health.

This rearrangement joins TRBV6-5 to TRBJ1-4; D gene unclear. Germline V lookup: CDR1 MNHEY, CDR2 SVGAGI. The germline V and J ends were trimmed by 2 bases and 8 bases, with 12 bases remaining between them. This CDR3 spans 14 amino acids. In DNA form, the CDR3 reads TGTGCCAGCAGTTACGGAGACGGACTCGAAAAACTGTTTTTT. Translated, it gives CASSYGDGLEKLFF.

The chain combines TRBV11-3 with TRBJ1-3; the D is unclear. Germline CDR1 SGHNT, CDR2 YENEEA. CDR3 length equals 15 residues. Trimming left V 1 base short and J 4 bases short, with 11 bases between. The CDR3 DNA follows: TGTGCCAGCAGCTTAGGGCTAATTACAGGAAACACCATATATTTT. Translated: CASSLGLITGNTIYF.

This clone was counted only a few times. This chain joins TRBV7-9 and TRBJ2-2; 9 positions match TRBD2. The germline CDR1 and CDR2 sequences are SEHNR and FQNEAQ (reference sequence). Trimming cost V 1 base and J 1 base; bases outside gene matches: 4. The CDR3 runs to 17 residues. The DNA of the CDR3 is TGTGCCAGCAGCTTAGGGTCACTAGCGGGGAACACCGGGGAGCTGTTTTTT. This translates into CASSLGSLAGNTGELFF.

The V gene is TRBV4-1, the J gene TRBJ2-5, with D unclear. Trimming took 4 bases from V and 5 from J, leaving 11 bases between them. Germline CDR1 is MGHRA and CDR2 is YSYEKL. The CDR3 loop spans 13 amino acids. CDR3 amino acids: CASSRGFMETQYF. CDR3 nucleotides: TGCGCCAGCAGCCGGGGTTTTATGGAGACCCAGTACTTC.

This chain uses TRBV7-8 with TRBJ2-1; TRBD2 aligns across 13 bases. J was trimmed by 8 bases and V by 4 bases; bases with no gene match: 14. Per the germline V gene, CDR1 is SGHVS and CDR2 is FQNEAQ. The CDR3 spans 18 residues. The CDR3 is CASSSRLAGGAYNYEQFF. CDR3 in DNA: TGTGCCAGCAGCTCAAGACTAGCGGGAGGCGCATACAACTATGAGCAGTTCTTC.

In nucleotides, the CDR3 is TGTGCCAGCAGTGGGGACAGCACAGATACGCAGTATTTT. This codes for CASSGDSTDTQYF. The V gene is TRBV25-1, the J gene TRBJ2-3; D is tentatively TRBD1 or TRBD2 (5 bases each). The V gene's germline CDR1 is MGHDK and CDR2 SYGVNS. Trimming cost V 4 bases and J 0 bases, with 5 bases left between them. This CDR3 comprises 13 residues.

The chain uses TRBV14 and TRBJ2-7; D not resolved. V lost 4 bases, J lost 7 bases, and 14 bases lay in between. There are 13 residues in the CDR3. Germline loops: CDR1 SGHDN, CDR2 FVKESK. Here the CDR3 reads CASSLSGLREQYF. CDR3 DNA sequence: TGTGCCAGCAGCCTGTCCGGCCTAAGGGAGCAGTACTTC.

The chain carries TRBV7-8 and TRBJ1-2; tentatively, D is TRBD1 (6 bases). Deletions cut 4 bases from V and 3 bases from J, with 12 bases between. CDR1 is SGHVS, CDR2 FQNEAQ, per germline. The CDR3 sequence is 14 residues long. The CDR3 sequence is CASSSRGIYYGYTF. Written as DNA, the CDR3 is TGTGCCAGCAGCTCCAGGGGTATCTACTATGGCTACACCTTC.

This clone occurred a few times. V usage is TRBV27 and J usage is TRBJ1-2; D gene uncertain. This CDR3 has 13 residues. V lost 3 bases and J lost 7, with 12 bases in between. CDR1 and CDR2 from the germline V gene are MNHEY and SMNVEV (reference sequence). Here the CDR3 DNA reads TGTGCCAGCAGTTTGGCCTTAAGCTCTGGCTACACCTTC. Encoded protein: CASSLALSSGYTF.

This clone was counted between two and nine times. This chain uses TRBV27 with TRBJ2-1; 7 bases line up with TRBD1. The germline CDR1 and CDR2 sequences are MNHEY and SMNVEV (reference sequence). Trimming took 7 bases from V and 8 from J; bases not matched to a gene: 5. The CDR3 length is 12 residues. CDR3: CASTDRAHEQFF. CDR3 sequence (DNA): TGTGCCAGCACCGACAGGGCTCATGAGCAGTTCTTC.

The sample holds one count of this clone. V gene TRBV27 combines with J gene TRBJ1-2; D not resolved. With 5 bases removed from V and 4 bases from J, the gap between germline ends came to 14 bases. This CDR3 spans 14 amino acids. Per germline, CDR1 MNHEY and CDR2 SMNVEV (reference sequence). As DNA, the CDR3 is TGTGCCAGCAGTCCCCGTGCGCAGATCTATGGCTACACCTTC. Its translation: CASSPRAQIYGYTF.

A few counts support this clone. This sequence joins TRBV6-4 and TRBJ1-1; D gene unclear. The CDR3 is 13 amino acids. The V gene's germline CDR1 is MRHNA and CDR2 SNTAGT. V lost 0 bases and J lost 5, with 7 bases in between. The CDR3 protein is CASSDSEQTEAFF. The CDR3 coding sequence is TGTGCCAGCAGTGACTCGGAACAAACTGAAGCTTTCTTT.

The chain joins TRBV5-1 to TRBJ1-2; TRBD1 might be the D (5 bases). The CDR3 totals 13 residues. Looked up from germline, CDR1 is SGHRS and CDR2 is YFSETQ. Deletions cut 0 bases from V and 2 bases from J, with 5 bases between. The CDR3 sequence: CASSLGTNYGYTF. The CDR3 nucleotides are TGCGCCAGCAGCTTGGGGACAAACTATGGCTACACCTTC.